Given below is one T cell receptor beta chain in context. V trimming: 0 bases; J trimming: 3 bases; junction bases outside the gene matches: 5. The CDR3 runs 16 residues. Per germline, CDR1 SGHTA and CDR2 FQGNSA. These data come from a study of blood T cell repertoires in COVID-19. Methods used by the authors: Estimates of nucleated cell counts were drawn from the amplification of reference gene primers. Method: immunoSEQ multiplex PCR; TCRdb's copy keeps in-frame clones and lacks some. V and J calls plus clone size are reproduced from that table; the DNA served to infer D and trimming. The data contain approximately 170,000 clones, about 85% of them seen just once; the ten biggest clones take up approximately 24%.

V usage is TRBV7-2 and J usage is TRBJ2-1, with 7 bases fitting TRBD1. This TCR came from a man aged 60-69 years with acute or convalescent COVID-19. Sequenced sample: peripheral blood. CDR3 DNA: TGTGCCAGCAGCTTAGCCTCGGGACAGAACTACAATGAGCAGTTCTTC. Its translation: CASSLASGQNYNEQFF.